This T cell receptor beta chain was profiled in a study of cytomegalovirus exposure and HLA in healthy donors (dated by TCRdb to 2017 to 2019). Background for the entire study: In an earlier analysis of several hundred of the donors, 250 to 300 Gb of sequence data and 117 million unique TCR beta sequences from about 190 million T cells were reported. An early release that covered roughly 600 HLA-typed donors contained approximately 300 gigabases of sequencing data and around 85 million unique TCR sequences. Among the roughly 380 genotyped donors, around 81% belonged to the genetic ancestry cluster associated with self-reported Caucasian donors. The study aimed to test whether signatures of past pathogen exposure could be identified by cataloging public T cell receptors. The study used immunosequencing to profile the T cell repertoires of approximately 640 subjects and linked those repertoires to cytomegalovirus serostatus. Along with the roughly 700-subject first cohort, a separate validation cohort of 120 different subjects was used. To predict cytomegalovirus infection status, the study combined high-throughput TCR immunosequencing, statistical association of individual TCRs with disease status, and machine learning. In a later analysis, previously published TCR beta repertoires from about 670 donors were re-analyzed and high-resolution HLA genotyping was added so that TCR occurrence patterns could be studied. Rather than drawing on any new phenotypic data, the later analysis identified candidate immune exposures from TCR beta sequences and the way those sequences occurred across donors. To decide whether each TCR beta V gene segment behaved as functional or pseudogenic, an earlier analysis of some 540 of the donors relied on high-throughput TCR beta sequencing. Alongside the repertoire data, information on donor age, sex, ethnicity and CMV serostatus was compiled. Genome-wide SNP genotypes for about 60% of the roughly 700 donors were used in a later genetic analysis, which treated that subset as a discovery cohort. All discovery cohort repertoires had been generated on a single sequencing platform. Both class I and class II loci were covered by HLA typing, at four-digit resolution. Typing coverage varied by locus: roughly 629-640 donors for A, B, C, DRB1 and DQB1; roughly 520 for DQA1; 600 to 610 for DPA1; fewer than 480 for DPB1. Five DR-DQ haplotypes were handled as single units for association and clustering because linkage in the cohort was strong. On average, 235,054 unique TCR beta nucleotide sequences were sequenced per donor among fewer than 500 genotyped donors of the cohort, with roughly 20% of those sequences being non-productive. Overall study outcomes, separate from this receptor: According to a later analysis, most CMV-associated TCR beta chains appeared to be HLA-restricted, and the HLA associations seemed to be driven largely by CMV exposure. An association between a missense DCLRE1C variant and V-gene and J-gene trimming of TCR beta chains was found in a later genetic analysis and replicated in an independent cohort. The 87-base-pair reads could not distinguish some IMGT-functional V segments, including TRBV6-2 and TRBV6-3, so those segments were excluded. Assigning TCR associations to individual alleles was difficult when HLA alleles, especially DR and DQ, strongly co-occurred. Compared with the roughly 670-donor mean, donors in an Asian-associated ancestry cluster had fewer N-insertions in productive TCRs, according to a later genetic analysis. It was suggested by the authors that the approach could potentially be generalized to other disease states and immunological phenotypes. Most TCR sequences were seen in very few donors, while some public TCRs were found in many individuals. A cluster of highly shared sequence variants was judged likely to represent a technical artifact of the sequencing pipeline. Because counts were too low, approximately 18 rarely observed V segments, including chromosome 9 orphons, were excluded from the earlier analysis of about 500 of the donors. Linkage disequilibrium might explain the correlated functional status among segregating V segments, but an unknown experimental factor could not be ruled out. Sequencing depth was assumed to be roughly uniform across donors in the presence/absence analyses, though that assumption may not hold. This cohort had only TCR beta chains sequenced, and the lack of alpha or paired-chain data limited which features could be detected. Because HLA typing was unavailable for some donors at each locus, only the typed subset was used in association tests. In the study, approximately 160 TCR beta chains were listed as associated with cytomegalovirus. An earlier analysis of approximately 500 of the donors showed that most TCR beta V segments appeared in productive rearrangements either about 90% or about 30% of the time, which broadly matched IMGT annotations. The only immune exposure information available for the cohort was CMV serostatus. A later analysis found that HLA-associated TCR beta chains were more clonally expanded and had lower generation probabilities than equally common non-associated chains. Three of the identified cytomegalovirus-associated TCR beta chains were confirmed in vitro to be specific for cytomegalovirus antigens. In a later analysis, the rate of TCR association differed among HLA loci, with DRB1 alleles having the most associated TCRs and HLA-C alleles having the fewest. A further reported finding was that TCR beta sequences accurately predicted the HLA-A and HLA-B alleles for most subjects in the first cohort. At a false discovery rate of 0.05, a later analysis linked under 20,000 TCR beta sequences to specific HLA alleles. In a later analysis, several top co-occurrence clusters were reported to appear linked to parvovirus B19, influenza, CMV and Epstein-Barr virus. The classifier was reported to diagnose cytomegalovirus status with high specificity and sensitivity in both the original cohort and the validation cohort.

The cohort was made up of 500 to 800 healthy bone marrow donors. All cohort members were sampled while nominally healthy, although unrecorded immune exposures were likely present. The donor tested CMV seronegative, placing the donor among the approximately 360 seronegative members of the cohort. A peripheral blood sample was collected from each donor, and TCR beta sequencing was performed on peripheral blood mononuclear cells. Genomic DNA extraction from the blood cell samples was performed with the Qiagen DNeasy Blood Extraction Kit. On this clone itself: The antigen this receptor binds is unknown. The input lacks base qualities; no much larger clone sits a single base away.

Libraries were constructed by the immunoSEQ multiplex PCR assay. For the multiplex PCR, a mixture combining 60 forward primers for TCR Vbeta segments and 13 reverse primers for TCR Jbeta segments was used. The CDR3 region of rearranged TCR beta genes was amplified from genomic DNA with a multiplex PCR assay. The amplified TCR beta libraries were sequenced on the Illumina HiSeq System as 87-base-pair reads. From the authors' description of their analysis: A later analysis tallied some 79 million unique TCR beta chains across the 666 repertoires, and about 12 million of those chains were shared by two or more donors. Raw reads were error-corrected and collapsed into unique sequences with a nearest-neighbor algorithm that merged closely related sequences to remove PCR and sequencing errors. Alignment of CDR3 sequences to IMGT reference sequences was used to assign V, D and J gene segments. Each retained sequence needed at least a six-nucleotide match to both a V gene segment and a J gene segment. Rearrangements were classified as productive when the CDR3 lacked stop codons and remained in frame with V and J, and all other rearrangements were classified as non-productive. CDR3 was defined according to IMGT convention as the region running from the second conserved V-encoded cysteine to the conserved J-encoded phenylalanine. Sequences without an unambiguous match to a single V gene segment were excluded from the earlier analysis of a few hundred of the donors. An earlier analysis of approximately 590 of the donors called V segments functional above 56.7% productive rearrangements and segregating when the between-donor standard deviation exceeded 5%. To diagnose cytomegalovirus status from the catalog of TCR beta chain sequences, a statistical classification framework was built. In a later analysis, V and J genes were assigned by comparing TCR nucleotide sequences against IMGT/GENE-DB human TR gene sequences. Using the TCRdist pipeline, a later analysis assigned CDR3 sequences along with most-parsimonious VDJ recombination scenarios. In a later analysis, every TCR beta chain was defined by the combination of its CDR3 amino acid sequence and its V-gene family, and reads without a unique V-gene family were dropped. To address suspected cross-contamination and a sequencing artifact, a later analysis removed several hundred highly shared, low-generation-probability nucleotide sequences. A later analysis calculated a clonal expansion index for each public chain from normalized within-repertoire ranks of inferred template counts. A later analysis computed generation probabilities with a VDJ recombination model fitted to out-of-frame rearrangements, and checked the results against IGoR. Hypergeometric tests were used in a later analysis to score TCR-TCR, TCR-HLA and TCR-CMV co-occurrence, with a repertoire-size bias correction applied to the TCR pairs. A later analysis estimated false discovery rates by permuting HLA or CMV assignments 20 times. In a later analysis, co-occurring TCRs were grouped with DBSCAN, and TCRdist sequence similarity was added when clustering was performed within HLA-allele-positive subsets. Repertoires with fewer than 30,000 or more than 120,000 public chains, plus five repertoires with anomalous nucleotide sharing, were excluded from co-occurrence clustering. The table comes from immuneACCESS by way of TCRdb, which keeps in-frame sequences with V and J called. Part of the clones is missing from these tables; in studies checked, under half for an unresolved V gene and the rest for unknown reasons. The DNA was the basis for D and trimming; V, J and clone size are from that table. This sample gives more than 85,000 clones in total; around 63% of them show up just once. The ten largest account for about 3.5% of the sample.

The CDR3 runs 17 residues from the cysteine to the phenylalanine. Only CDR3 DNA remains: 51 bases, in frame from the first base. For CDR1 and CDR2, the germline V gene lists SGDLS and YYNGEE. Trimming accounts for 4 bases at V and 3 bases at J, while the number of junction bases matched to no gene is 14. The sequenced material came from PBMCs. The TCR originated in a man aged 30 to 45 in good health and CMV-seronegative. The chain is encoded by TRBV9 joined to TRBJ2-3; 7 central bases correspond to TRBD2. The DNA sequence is TGTGCCAGCAGCAGTTCGTGGGAGGGCACCCAGACAGATACGCAGTATTTT. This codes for CASSSSWEGTQTDTQYF.